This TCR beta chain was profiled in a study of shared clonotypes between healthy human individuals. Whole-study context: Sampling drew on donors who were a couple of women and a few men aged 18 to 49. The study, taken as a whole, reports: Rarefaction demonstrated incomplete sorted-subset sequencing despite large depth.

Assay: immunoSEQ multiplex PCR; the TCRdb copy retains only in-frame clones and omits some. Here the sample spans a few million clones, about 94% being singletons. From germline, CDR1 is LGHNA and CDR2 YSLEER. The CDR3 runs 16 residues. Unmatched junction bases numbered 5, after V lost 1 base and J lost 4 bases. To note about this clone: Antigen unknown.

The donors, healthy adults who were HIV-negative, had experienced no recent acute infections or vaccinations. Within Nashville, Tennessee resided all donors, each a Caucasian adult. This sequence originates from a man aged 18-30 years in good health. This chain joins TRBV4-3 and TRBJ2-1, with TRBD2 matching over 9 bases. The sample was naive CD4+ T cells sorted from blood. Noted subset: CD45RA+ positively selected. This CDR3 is CASSQGASGIYNEQFF. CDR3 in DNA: TGCGCCAGCAGCCAAGGGGCTAGCGGGATTTACAATGAGCAGTTCTTC.